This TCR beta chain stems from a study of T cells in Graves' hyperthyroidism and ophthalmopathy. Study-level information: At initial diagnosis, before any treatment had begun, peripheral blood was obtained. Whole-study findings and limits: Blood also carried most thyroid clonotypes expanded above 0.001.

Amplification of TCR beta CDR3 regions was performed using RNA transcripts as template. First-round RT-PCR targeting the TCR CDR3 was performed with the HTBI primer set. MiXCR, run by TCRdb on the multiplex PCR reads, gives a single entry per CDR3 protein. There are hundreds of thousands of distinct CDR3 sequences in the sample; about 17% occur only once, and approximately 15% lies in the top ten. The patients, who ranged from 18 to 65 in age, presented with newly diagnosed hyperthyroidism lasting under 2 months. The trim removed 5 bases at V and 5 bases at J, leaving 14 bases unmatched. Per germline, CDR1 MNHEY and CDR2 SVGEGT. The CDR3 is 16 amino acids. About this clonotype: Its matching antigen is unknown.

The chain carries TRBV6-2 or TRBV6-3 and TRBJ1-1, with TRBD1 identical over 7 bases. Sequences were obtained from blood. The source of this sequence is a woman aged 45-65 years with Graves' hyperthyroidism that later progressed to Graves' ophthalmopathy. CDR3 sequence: CASSRGRGFIGTEAFF. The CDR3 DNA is TGTGCCAGCAGTAGGGGGCGGGGGTTTATTGGAACTGAAGCTTTCTTT.